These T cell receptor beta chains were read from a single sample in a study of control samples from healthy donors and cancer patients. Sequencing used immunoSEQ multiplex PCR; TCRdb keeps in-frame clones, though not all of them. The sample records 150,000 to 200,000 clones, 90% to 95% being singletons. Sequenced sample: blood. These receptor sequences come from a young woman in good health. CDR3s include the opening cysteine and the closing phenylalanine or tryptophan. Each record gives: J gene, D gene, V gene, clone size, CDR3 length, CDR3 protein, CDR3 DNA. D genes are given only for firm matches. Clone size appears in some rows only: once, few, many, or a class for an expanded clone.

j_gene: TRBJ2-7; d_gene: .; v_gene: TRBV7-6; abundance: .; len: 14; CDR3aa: CASSPTLGGNEQYF; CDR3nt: TGTGCCAGCAGCCCCACCCTAGGGGGAAACGAGCAGTACTTC
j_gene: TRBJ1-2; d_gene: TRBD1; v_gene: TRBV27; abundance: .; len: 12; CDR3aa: CASRQGAYGYTF; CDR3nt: TGTGCCAGCCGACAGGGGGCTTATGGCTACACCTTC
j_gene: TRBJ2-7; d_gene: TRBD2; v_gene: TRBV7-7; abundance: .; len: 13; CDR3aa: CASSPDREDEQYF; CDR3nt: TGTGCCAGCAGCCCCGATCGGGAGGACGAGCAGTACTTC
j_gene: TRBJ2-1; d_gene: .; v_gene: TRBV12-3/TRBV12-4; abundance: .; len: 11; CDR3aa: CASGTYNEQFF; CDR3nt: TGTGCCAGCGGGACCTACAATGAGCAGTTCTTC
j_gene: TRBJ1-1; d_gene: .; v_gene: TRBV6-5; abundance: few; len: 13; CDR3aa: CASSYSENTEAFF; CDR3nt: TGTGCCAGCAGTTACTCGGAGAACACTGAAGCTTTCTTT
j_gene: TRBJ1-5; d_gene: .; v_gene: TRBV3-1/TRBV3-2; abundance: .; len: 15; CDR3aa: CASSPRRGGNQPQHF; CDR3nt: TGTGCCAGCAGCCCTCGAAGGGGAGGCAATCAGCCCCAGCATTTT
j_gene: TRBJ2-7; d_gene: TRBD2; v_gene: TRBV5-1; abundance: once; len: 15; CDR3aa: CASSLGTSGRDEQYF; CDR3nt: TGCGCCAGCAGCTTGGGGACTAGCGGGAGAGACGAGCAGTACTTC
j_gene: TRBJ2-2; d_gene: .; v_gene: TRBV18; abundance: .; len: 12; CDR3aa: CASSRESGELFF; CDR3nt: TGTGCCAGCTCACGGGAATCCGGGGAGCTGTTTTTT
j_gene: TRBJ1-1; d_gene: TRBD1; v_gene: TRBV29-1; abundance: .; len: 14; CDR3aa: CSVAPTGGNTEAFF; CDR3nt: TGCAGCGTTGCTCCGACAGGGGGGAACACTGAAGCTTTCTTT
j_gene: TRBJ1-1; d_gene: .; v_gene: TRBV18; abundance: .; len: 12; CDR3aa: CASSPRNTEAFF; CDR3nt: TGTGCCAGCTCACCACGGAACACTGAAGCTTTCTTT
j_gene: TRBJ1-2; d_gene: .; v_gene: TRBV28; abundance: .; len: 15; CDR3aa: CASSPGTERYYGYTF; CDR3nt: TGTGCCAGCAGTCCGGGGACTGAAAGATACTATGGCTACACCTTC
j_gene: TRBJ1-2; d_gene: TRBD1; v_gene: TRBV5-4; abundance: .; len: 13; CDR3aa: CASRYTGAYGYTF; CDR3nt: TGTGCCAGCAGGTACACAGGGGCCTATGGCTACACCTTC
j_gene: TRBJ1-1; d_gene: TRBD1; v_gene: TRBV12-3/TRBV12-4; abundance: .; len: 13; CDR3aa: CASRPTGGTEAFF; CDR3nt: TGTGCCAGCAGACCAACAGGGGGCACTGAAGCTTTCTTT
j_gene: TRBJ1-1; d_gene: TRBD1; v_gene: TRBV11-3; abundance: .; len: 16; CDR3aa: CASTPTGGLGNTEAFF; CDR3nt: TGTGCCAGCACCCCGACAGGGGGCTTGGGGAACACTGAAGCTTTCTTT
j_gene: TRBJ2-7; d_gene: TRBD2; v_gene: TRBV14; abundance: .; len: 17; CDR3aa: CASSQERGGSSSYEQYF; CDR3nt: TGTGCCAGCAGCCAAGAACGGGGCGGGAGTAGCTCCTACGAGCAGTACTTC
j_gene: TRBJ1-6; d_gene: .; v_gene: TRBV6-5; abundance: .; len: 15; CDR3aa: CASTQGSSYNSPLHF; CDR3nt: TGTGCCAGCACCCAGGGGAGCTCCTATAATTCACCCCTCCACTTT
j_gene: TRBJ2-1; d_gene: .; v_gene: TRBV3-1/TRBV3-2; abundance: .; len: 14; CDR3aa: CASSQTTGYNEQFF; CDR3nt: TGTGCCAGCAGCCAAACCACAGGGTACAATGAGCAGTTCTTC
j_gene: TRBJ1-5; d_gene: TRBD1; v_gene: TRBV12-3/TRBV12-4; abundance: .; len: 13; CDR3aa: CASSFQGDQPQHF; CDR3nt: TGTGCCAGCAGTTTCCAGGGGGATCAGCCCCAGCATTTT
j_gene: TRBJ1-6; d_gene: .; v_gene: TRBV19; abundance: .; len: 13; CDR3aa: CASSLQGNSPLHF; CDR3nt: TGTGCCAGTAGTTTACAGGGTAATTCACCCCTCCACTTT
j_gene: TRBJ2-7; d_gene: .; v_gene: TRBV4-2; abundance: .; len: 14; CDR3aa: CASSQGLGSYEQYF; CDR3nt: TGTGCCAGCAGCCAAGGACTAGGCTCCTACGAGCAGTACTTC
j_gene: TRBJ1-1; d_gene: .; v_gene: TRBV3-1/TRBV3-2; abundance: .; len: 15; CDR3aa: CASSHRAGMNTEAFF; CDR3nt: TGTGCCAGCAGCCACAGGGCGGGGATGAACACTGAAGCTTTCTTT
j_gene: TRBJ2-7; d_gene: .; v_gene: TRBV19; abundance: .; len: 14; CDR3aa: CASSYGQGTYEQYF; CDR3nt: TGTGCCAGTAGTTACGGGCAGGGTACCTACGAGCAGTACTTC
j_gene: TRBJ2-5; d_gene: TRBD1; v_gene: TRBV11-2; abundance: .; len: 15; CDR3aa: CASSPPGTGGETQYF; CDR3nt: TGTGCCAGCAGCCCCCCCGGGACAGGGGGAGAGACCCAGTACTTC
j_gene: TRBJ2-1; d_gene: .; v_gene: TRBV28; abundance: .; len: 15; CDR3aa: CASSFGDPSYNEQFF; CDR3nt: TGTGCCAGCAGTTTCGGGGACCCCTCCTACAATGAGCAGTTCTTC
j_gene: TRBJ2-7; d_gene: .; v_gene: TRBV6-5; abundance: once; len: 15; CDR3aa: CASSSYQPGSDEQYF; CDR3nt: TGTGCCAGCAGTTCGTACCAGCCTGGTTCCGACGAGCAGTACTTC
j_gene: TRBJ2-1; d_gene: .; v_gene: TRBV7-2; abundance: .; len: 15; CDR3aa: CASSLRLYNYNEQFF; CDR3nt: TGTGCCAGCAGCTTAAGGCTCTACAACTACAATGAGCAGTTCTTC
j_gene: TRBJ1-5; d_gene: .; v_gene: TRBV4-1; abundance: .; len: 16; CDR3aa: CASSQDSWGSNQPQHF; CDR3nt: TGCGCCAGCAGCCAAGATTCTTGGGGTAGCAATCAGCCCCAGCATTTT
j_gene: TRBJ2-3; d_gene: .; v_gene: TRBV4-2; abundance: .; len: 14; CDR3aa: CASSQVGDPDTQYF; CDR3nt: TGTGCCAGCAGCCAAGTGGGAGACCCAGATACGCAGTATTTT
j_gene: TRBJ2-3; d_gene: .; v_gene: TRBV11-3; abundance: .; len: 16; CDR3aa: CASSLDGQGRTDTQYF; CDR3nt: TGTGCCAGCAGCTTAGATGGTCAGGGAAGGACAGATACGCAGTATTTT
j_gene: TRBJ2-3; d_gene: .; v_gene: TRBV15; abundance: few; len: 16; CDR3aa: CATSRVQGTGTDTQYF; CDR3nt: TGTGCCACCAGCAGAGTTCAAGGGACTGGCACAGATACGCAGTATTTT
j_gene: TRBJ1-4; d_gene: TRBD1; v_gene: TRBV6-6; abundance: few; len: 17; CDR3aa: CASSRGTGPGRNEKLFF; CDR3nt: TGTGCCAGCAGCCGAGGGACAGGGCCAGGCCGTAATGAAAAACTGTTTTTT
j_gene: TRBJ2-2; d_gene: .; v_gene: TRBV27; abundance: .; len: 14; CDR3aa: CASRLGRNTGELFF; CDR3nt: TGTGCCAGCAGACTCGGACGGAACACCGGGGAGCTGTTTTTT
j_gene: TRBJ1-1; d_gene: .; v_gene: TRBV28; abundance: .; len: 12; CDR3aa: CASSFLNTEAFF; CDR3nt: TGTGCCAGCAGTTTCTTGAACACTGAAGCTTTCTTT
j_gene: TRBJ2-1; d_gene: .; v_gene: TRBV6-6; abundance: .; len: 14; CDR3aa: CASSPGLLNNEQFF; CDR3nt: TGTGCCAGCAGTCCGGGACTCCTCAACAATGAGCAGTTCTTC
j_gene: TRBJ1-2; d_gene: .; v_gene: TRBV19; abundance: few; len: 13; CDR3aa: CASSIEGARGYTF; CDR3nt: TGTGCCAGTAGTATAGAGGGGGCGCGTGGCTACACCTTC
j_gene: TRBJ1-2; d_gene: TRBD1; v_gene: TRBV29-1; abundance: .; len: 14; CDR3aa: CSVEGMGQIYGYTF; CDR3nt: TGCAGCGTTGAAGGTATGGGACAGATCTATGGCTACACCTTC
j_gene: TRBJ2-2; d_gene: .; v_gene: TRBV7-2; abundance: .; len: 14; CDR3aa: CASSWRGQTGELFF; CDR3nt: TGTGCCAGCAGCTGGAGGGGACAGACCGGGGAGCTGTTTTTT
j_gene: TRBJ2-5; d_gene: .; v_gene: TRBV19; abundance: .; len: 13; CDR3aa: CASSGRTQETQYF; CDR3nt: TGTGCCAGTAGTGGCCGTACCCAAGAGACCCAGTACTTC
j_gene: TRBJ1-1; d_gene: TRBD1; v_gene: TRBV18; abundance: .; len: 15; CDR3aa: CASSPLGQGNTEAFF; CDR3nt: TGTGCCAGCTCACCACTGGGACAGGGGAACACTGAAGCTTTCTTT
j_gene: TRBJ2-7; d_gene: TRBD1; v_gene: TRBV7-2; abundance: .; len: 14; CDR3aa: CASNRDRGTYEQYF; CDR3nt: TGTGCCAGCAACCGGGACAGGGGGACCTACGAGCAGTACTTC
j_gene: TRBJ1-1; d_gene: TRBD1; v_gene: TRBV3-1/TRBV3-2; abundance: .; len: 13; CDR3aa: CASSPRQGREAFF; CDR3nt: TGTGCCAGCAGCCCCCGACAGGGAAGGGAAGCTTTCTTT
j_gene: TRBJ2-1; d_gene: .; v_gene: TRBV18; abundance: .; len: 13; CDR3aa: CASSQRLYNEQFF; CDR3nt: TGTGCCAGCTCACAGAGGCTCTACAATGAGCAGTTCTTC
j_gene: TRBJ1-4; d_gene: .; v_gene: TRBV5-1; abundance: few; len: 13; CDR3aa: CASSLAPNEKLFF; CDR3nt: TGCGCCAGCAGCTTGGCTCCTAATGAAAAACTGTTTTTT
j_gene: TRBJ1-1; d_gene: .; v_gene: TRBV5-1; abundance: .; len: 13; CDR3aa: CASSYGGNTEAFF; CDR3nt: TGCGCCAGCAGCTACGGGGGGAACACTGAAGCTTTCTTT
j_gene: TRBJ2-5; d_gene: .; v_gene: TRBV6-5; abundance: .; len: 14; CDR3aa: CASRAQGRGGVQYF; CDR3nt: TGTGCCAGCAGGGCTCAGGGGAGGGGTGGGGTCCAGTACTTC
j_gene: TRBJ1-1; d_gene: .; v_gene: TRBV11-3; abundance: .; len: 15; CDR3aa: CASSLGWRENTEAFF; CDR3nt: TGTGCCAGCAGCTTAGGGTGGCGTGAGAACACTGAAGCTTTCTTT
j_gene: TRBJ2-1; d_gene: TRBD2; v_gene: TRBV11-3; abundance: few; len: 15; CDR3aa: CASSFLAGTYNEQFF; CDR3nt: TGTGCCAGCAGCTTCCTAGCGGGGACCTACAATGAGCAGTTCTTC
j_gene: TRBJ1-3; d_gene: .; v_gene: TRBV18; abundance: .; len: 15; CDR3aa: CASSPRDLSGNTIYF; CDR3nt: TGTGCCAGCTCACCGAGAGACCTCTCTGGAAACACCATATATTTT
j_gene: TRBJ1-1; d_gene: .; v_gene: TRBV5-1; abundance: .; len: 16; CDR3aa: CASSLALDRINTEAFF; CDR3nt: TGCGCCAGCAGCTTGGCCTTAGACAGGATTAACACTGAAGCTTTCTTT
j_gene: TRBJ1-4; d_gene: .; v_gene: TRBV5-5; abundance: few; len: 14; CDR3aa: CASSFDKGGEKLFF; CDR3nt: TGTGCCAGCAGCTTCGACAAGGGCGGTGAAAAACTGTTTTTT
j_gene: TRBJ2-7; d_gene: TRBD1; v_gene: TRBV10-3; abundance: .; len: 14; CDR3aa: CAIRPGQGAYEQYF; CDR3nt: TGTGCCATCAGACCGGGACAGGGCGCCTACGAGCAGTACTTC
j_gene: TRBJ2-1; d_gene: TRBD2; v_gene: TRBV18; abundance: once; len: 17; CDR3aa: CASSPPYSGRDYNEQFF; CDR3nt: TGTGCCAGCTCACCCCCCTATAGCGGGAGGGACTACAATGAGCAGTTCTTC
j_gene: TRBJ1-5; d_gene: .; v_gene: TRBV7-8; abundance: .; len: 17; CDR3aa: CASSPSRGGDSNQPQHF; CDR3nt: TGTGCCAGCAGCCCGTCCAGGGGTGGAGATAGCAATCAGCCCCAGCATTTT
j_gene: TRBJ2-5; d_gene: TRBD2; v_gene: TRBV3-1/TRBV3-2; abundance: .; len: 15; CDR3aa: CASSQAGAGGETQYF; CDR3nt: TGTGCCAGCAGCCAGGCCGGAGCGGGGGGAGAGACCCAGTACTTC